The 3 T cell receptor beta chains listed next were all sequenced from one sample in a study of beta chain features in type 1 diabetes. As every portion of the isolated RNA was reverse transcribed, the sequencing read expressed TCRB transcripts. The repertoire was sequenced with immunoSEQ multiplex PCR; TCRdb's copy has only in-frame clones and lacks some. Of some 330,000 clones in the sample, about 10% were seen once. The sequencing input was naive CD4+ T cells from blood. Every receptor here comes from a woman in her 30s in good health.

The rearrangement uses TRBV11-2 and TRBJ2-5; 12 bases agree with TRBD2. Germline V CDR1 and CDR2: SGHAT, FQNNGV. There are 16 residues in the CDR3. Trimming at V came to 5 bases and at J to 4 bases, leaving 8 bases not matched to a gene. The CDR3 nucleotides read TGTGCCAGCAGCCGGACTAGCGGGAATCGAGGAGAGACCCAGTACTTC. It is translated as CASSRTSGNRGETQYF.

This clone came up a few times. This chain links TRBV14 with TRBJ1-1; no clear D gene. The CDR3 runs 14 residues. CDR1 and CDR2 (germline): SGHDN, FVKESK. Trimming removed 0 bases from V and 10 bases from J, with 15 bases in between. The CDR3 here is CASSQDYGFSAAFF. Here the CDR3 DNA reads TGTGCCAGCAGCCAAGATTACGGGTTTTCGGCAGCTTTCTTT.

The gene calls are TRBV5-8 and TRBJ2-3; TRBD1 aligns across 7 bases. Trimming at V came to 3 bases and at J to 6 bases, leaving 16 bases not matched to a gene. The germline V gene has CDR1 SGHTS and CDR2 YDEGEE. The CDR3 totals 17 residues. CDR3 loop: CASSSVLRTGPGDTQYF. DNA for the CDR3: TGTGCCAGCAGCTCGGTTTTGAGGACAGGACCGGGGGATACGCAGTATTTT.